Many counts were recorded for the clone carrying this T cell receptor beta chain. What it recognizes is unknown. TCRdb recomputed calls from the 5' RACE reads with MiXCR, one row per CDR3 protein. The top ten hold about 6.6% of the sample, which has tens of thousands of distinct CDR3 sequences, about a tenth seen once. The data are from a study of neurological immune-mediated disorders. Study results and caveats: TCR clonal expansion peaked in HTLV-1-associated myelopathy patients and was lowest in multiple sclerosis patients. No expanded-clone CDR3 amino acid sequence recurred across subjects, suggesting private TCR-beta repertoires.

The sequence derives from a woman younger than 45 with HTLV-1-associated myelopathy (HAM/TSP). The sample comprised PBMCs.

CDR3 bases: TGCAGTGGGTCGTCGGCCTATGGCTACACCTTC. This codes for CSGSSAYGYTF. V is TRBV20-1 and J is TRBJ1-2; no firm D call. This CDR3 region has 11 residues. CDR1 is DFQATT and CDR2 is SNEGSKA in the germline V gene (reference sequence). The V gene lost 7 bases and the J gene lost 4 bases, with 10 bases spanning the gap.